This T cell receptor beta chain was found in a study of T cells after yellow fever vaccination. MiXCR, run by TCRdb on the 5' RACE reads, gives a single entry per CDR3 protein. The sample has a few hundred thousand distinct CDR3 sequences, roughly 7% seen once. This CDR3 region has 18 residues. V lost 2 bases, J lost 4 bases, and 25 bases lay in between. The V gene's germline CDR1 is DFQATT and CDR2 SNEGSKA (reference sequence). The table lists this clonotype with many counts. This chain links TRBV20-1 with TRBJ2-3; the D is unclear. The origin of this receptor is a man aged 18-30 years who received the YFV17D yellow fever vaccine. This specimen consisted of PBMCs, obtained about 49 days after the first yellow fever vaccination. CDR3 nucleotides: TGCAGTGCTAGATCAACGACCGGTTATGGGGTAGCCTCAGATACGCAGTATTTT. It translates to CSARSTTGYGVASDTQYF.